Presented here are 18 T cell receptor beta chains from one specimen sequenced in a study of identical twins. MiXCR, applied by TCRdb to the 5' RACE reads, yields one record per CDR3 protein. The sample holds about 790,000 distinct CDR3 sequences, approximately 18% seen once. These data also formed part of another study, on T cells expressing NK-cell markers.

The sample comprised PBMCs. The receptors originated from a woman between 18 and 29 years old in good health.

In its sample, this clonotype was seen a few times. CDR3: CSPLRNEAFF. CDR3 nucleotides: TGCAGTCCCTTAAGGAATGAAGCTTTCTTT. This chain uses TRBV20-1 with TRBJ1-1; D is undetermined. Deletions cut 8 bases from V and 7 bases from J, with 11 bases between. Germline values: CDR1 DFQATT, CDR2 SNEGSKA (reference sequence). This CDR3 comprises 10 residues.

There are many counts of this clonotype. The chain uses TRBV20-1 and TRBJ2-2; D is perhaps TRBD1 (5 bases). The CDR3 consists of 14 residues. The V gene's germline CDR1 is DFQATT and CDR2 SNEGSKA (reference sequence). The V and J ends lost 2 bases and 5 bases respectively, with 12 bases between them. In DNA form, the CDR3 reads TGCAGTGCTAGACGCAGGGAAGGGACCGGGGAGCTGTTTTTT. Amino acids: CSARRREGTGELFF.

This clonotype has more than one count but fewer than ten. The J gene is TRBJ2-3, the V gene TRBV9; 9 bases agree with TRBD2. CDR3 length: 21 residues. The V gene end was trimmed by 4 bases and the J gene end by 0 bases; junction bases not matched to a gene: 21. Germline V CDR1 and CDR2: SGDLS, YYNGEE. This CDR3 is CASSSWGASGIPTSSTDTQYF. The CDR3 bases are TGTGCCAGCAGCTCCTGGGGGGCTAGCGGGATACCGACCTCCAGCACAGATACGCAGTATTTT.

This clonotype was seen a few times. The J gene is TRBJ2-7, the V gene TRBV12-3 or TRBV12-4, with D perhaps matching TRBD1 (6 bases). The V end was cut by 5 bases, the J end by 3 bases, with 20 bases between. This CDR3 is built from 16 residues. DNA of the CDR3: TGTGCCAGCAGTCCTCGAACAGGGCTAGGACACTACGAGCAGTACTTC. Its translation: CASSPRTGLGHYEQYF.

The CDR3: CSASTPDKLFF. The CDR3 bases are TGCAGTGCTAGTACCCCGGACAAACTGTTTTTT. The chain is built from TRBV20-1 and TRBJ1-4; unclear D gene. CDR1 DFQATT and CDR2 SNEGSKA come from the germline V gene (reference sequence). The V end lost 3 bases, the J end lost 11 bases, and 10 bases lay between the germline ends. This CDR3 has 11 amino acids.

The rearrangement joins TRBV5-1 to TRBJ2-7, with D possibly being TRBD2 (5 bases). CDR1 and CDR2 from the germline V gene are SGHRS and YFSETQ. The germline V and J ends were trimmed by 1 base and 0 bases, with 11 bases remaining between them. The CDR3 consists of 15 residues. The CDR3 here is CASSLYGVASYEQYF. CDR3 sequence (DNA): TGCGCCAGCAGCTTGTACGGGGTGGCCTCCTACGAGCAGTACTTC. The variable domain in full, with the rest retrieved from reference TRBV5-1 and TRBJ2-7, is KAGVTQTPRYLIKTRGQQVTLSCSPISGHRSVSWYQQTPGQGLQFLFEYFSETQRNKGNFPGRFSGRQFSNSRSEMNVSTLELGDSALYLCASSLYGVASYEQYFGPGTRLTVT.

The chain has TRBV7-2 and TRBJ2-1; TRBD2 matches at 8 bases. This CDR3 is 15 amino acids long. J lost 7 bases, V lost 5 bases, and 10 bases had no gene match. CDR1 and CDR2 (germline): SGHTA, FQGNSA. The CDR3 DNA sequence: TGTGCCAGCAGCGGACGACTAGCGTGGAGAAATGAGCAGTTCTTC. This sequence encodes CASSGRLAWRNEQFF.

This sequence joins TRBV27 and TRBJ1-6; D is unresolved. Germline V gives CDR1 MNHEY, CDR2 SMNVEV (reference sequence). This CDR3 is 13 amino acids long. V lost 3 bases and J 10 bases, leaving 10 bases between the germline ends. The CDR3 DNA reads as TGTGCCAGCAGTTTTGATAGGGAATCACCCCTCCACTTT. It specifies CASSFDRESPLHF.

This clonotype was seen only a few times. The chain carries TRBV20-1 and TRBJ1-4, with D unclear. Germline V gene sequence: CDR1 DFQATT, CDR2 SNEGSKA (reference sequence). The length of the CDR3 is 15 residues. Deletions cut 3 bases from V and 2 bases from J, with 13 bases between. In DNA, the CDR3 is TGCAGTGCTAGGTTGAGAACGGCGACTAATGAAAAACTGTTTTTT. Protein: CSARLRTATNEKLFF.

In its sample, this clonotype was seen many times. The chain recombines TRBV29-1 with TRBJ2-5, with 9 bases fitting TRBD2. Germline V gene sequence: CDR1 SQVTM, CDR2 ANQGSEA. The CDR3 consists of 13 residues. V gave up 6 bases and J gave up 5 bases; unmatched junction bases: 7. The CDR3 loop reads CSVGLGLAETQYF. The CDR3 DNA reads as TGCAGCGTGGGACTCGGACTAGCGGAGACCCAGTACTTC.

This clonotype has only a few counts. This chain connects TRBV29-1 to TRBJ2-4; tentative D call: TRBD2 (6 bases). The CDR3 is 14 amino acids. V was shortened by 5 bases and J by 2 bases, with 13 bases between the two germline ends. Germline V lookup: CDR1 SQVTM, CDR2 ANQGSEA. Here the CDR3 reads CSVWIGLPKNIQYF. The CDR3 DNA reads as TGCAGCGTTTGGATTGGACTACCCAAAAACATTCAGTACTTC.

The chain links TRBV4-3 to TRBJ2-1, with a weak D call TRBD2 (6 bases). This CDR3 contains 16 residues. Deletions cut 6 bases from V and 4 bases from J, with 19 bases between. Germline CDR1 is LGHNA and CDR2 is YSLEER. CDR3 protein: CASSSTWGTGYNEQFF. The CDR3 region has the DNA TGCGCCAGCAGTTCCACCTGGGGGACTGGGTACAATGAGCAGTTCTTC.

This clonotype appeared a few times. The chain is built from TRBV24-1 and TRBJ2-1; 7 bases align to TRBD2. Germline V CDR1 and CDR2: KGHDR, SFDVKD. The CDR3 contains 14 residues. J was trimmed by 8 bases and V by 4 bases; bases with no gene match: 7. The CDR3 nucleotides are TGTGCCACCAGTGACGCGGGAGCTTTGGATGAGCAGTTCTTC. Protein product: CATSDAGALDEQFF.

This clonotype showed up many times. The chain employs TRBV6-1 and TRBJ1-4, with 7 bases matching TRBD1. V was clipped by 8 bases and J by 4 bases; unmatched bases: 7. Per the germline V gene, CDR1 is MNHNS and CDR2 is SASEGT. The CDR3 consists of 14 residues. The CDR3 coding sequence is TGTGCCAGCCGACGGACAGGTGGTAATGAAAAACTGTTTTTT. Residues: CASRRTGGNEKLFF.

This sequence joins TRBV20-1 and TRBJ2-4; D is possibly TRBD1 or TRBD2 (5 bases each). The germline V and J ends were trimmed by 4 bases and 8 bases, with 12 bases remaining between them. CDR1 DFQATT and CDR2 SNEGSKA come from the germline V gene (reference sequence). This CDR3 region has 12 residues. In DNA, the CDR3 is TGCAGTGCTACGAAAAGAGGGGACATTCAGTACTTC. Translation gives CSATKRGDIQYF.

The sample holds a few counts of this clonotype. The chain combines TRBV10-2 with TRBJ2-1; no firm D call. Trimming cost V 1 base and J 10 bases, with 11 bases left between them. Per germline, CDR1 WSHSY and CDR2 SAAADI. The length of the CDR3 is 13 residues. In DNA, the CDR3 is TGCGCCAGCAGTGAGTTGGGCTCGTGGGAGCAGTTCTTC. It translates to CASSELGSWEQFF.

The rearrangement links TRBV3-1 to TRBJ1-2; D might be TRBD1 (5 bases). The CDR3 is 13 residues long. Germline V gene data show CDR1 as LGHDT and CDR2 as YNNKEL (reference sequence). The ends were cut back, 5 bases at V and 7 bases at J, with 14 bases in the middle. The CDR3 loop reads CASSSAGPGGYTF. CDR3 DNA sequence: TGTGCCAGCAGCTCAGCGGGGCCGGGTGGCTACACCTTC. The full variable domain, with the rest looked up from reference TRBV3-1 and TRBJ1-2, is DTAVSQTPKYLVTQMGNDKSIKCEQNLGHDTMYWYKQDSKKFLKIMFSYNNKELIINETVPNRFSPKSPDKAHLNLHINSLELGDSAVYFCASSSAGPGGYTFGSGTRLTVV.

The chain employs TRBV7-8 and TRBJ1-5, with 7 bases identical to TRBD1. Germline CDR1 reads SGHVS; CDR2 reads FQNEAQ. CDR3 length: 16 amino acids. V trimming: 5 bases; J trimming: 2 bases; junction bases outside the gene matches: 9. CDR3 sequence: CASSRTGVLGNQPQHF. Here the CDR3 DNA reads TGTGCCAGCAGCCGGACAGGTGTTTTAGGCAATCAGCCCCAGCATTTT. Supplemented by reference TRBV7-8 and TRBJ1-5, the full variable domain reads GAGVSQSPRYKVAKRGQDVALRCDPISGHVSLFWYQQALGQGPEFLTYFQNEAQLDKSGLPSDRFFAERPEGSVSTLKIQRTQQEDSAVYLCASSRTGVLGNQPQHFGDGTRLSIL.